The next 20 T cell receptor beta chains were all read from a single sample in a study of T cells in women clearing cervical HPV infection. Clones were read by immunoSEQ multiplex PCR, and TCRdb kept only the in-frame ones, dropping some. The table for this sample gives 35,000 to 45,000 clones. Sequences were obtained from blood buffy coat. These receptors all come from a woman between 18 and 70 years old with a cervical HPV16 infection that either progressed to CIN3+ or cleared (not recorded which).

About this clone itself: The read terminates 3 residues ahead of where the CDR3 ends, so the germline J gene completes it. V is TRBV6-1 and J is TRBJ2-7; unclear D gene. Trimming cost V 1 base and J 6 bases, with 7 bases left between them. This CDR3 spans 12 amino acids. Per germline, CDR1 MNHNS and CDR2 SASEGT. CDR3 DNA, as far as it was read: TGTGCCAGCAGTGAAGGGGCGATCGAG. Its translation: CASSEGAIE. The complete CDR3 protein is CASSEGAIEQYF.

Notes on this clone: The sequence runs out 3 residues before the end of the CDR3; the remainder is reconstructed from the germline J gene. V and J are TRBV2 and TRBJ2-3, with 11 bases lining up with TRBD2. From germline, CDR1 is SNHLY and CDR2 FYNNEI. The CDR3 runs to 16 residues. CDR3: CASSFPGLAVQETQYF. The CDR3 bases that were read are TGTGCCAGCAGTTTTCCGGGACTAGCGGTACAAGAGACG.

Concerning this clone itself: The CDR3 goes on 3 residues after the read ends, and that part is filled in from the germline J gene. This rearrangement joins TRBV30 to TRBJ1-4, with D unclear. In germline, CDR1 is GTSNPN, CDR2 SVGIG (reference sequence). CDR3 length: 16 amino acids. Between the trimmed V and J ends, which lost 3 bases and 0 bases, there was a span of 14 bases. CDR3 DNA (partial): TGTGCCTGGAGCCCCCGGGTGGGTGCAACTAATGAAAAA. Translating gives CAWSPRVGATNEK. Given in full, the CDR3 is CAWSPRVGATNEKLFF. Based on the CDR3 plus reference TRBV30 and TRBJ1-4, the full variable domain is SQTIHQWPATLVQPVGSPLSLECTVEGTSNPNLYWYRQAAGRGLQLLFYSVGIGQISSEVPQNLSASRPQDRQFILSSKKLLLSDSGFYLCAWSPRVGATNEKLFFGSGTQLSVL.

As regards this clone: The observed sequence ends 3 residues before the CDR3 terminus, with the missing tail filled in from the germline J gene. The genes are TRBV7-7 and TRBJ2-5, with 8 bases aligning to TRBD1. J was trimmed by 4 bases and V by 3 bases; bases with no gene match: 4. The CDR3 totals 14 residues. Germline CDR1 SSHAT, CDR2 FNYEAQ (reference sequence). The DNA read from the CDR3 is TGTGCCAGCAGCTTTCAGGGGGCCGGAGAGACC. Its translation is CASSFQGAGET. The whole CDR3 protein is CASSFQGAGETQYF.

Concerning this clone: The sequence runs out 3 residues before the end of the CDR3; the remainder is reconstructed from the germline J gene. The V gene is TRBV19, the J gene TRBJ1-2; possibly TRBD1 for D (5 bases). The germline CDR1 and CDR2 sequences are LNHDA and SQIVND (reference sequence). The CDR3 extends over 12 amino acids. The CDR3 sequence: CASRRGGEGYTF. CDR3 DNA (partial): TGTGCCAGTAGACGGGGGGGGGAAGGC.

Details on this clone: The CDR3 goes on 3 residues after the read ends, and that part is filled in from the germline J gene. The genes are TRBV5-5 and TRBJ1-2; tentative D call: TRBD1 (5 bases). CDR3 length: 13 residues. Germline CDR1 is SGHKS and CDR2 is YYEKEE (reference sequence). The V gene lost 1 base and the J gene lost 7 bases, with 11 bases spanning the gap. The CDR3: CASSLQGVSGYTF. CDR3 DNA (partial): TGTGCCAGCAGCTTGCAGGGAGTGAGTGGC.

A note on this clone: The CDR3 extends 3 residues past the end of the read, so its final part is completed from the germline J gene. The V and J genes are TRBV12-5 and TRBJ2-7, with 11 bases matching TRBD1. The length of the CDR3 is 13 residues. Trimming removed 9 bases from V and 3 bases from J; junction bases left unmatched: 4. Germline V gives CDR1 LGHNT, CDR2 FRNRAP. CDR3 DNA, as far as it was read: TGTGCTAGCAGGACAGGGGGCGGCTACGAG. This translates into CASRTGGGYE. The full CDR3 reads CASRTGGGYEQYF.

Comments on this clone: From the germline J gene comes the end of the CDR3, since the read stops 3 residues before it. The V gene is TRBV7-9, the J gene TRBJ2-7; TRBD2 agrees at 8 bases. This CDR3 has 14 residues. The J segment lost 3 bases and the V segment lost 3 bases, leaving 4 bases of the junction unmatched. Germline V gene lookup returns CDR1 SEHNR and CDR2 FQNEAQ (reference sequence). The DNA read from the CDR3 is TGTGCCAGCAGCTTGCCTAGCGGGTTCTACGAG. Protein product: CASSLPSGFYE. The CDR3 in its entirety is CASSLPSGFYEQYF.

Comment on this clone: The CDR3 goes on 3 residues after the read ends, and that part is filled in from the germline J gene. V is TRBV20-1 and J is TRBJ2-3; no clear D gene. The CDR3 has 13 residues. The V gene lost 2 bases and the J gene lost 6 bases, with 12 bases spanning the gap. The germline gives CDR1 DFQATT, CDR2 SNEGSKA (reference sequence). The CDR3 loop is CSARIRGFDTQYF. CDR3 bases read: TGCAGTGCTAGAATTCGCGGTTTCGATACG.

The CDR3 reads CASSLVGGGAVNEQFF. Partial CDR3 DNA: TGCGCCAGCAGCTTGGTGGGCGGGGGGGCTGTTAATGAG. The chain carries TRBV5-1 and TRBJ2-1, with TRBD2 matching 9 bases. The sequenced fragment ends 3 residues before the CDR3 boundary, so the rest is inferred from the germline J gene. This CDR3 region has 16 residues. Germline V gene lookup returns CDR1 SGHRS and CDR2 YFSETQ. After removal of 0 bases from V and 7 bases from J, the junction contained 8 bases not matched to a gene.

Comment on this clone: The read terminates 3 residues before the CDR3 end, so the remaining end is supplied by the germline J gene. The J gene is TRBJ2-7, the V gene TRBV20-1, with D tentatively TRBD2 (6 bases). Germline CDR1 is DFQATT and CDR2 is SNEGSKA (reference sequence). The CDR3 runs 14 residues. Trimming shortened V by 6 bases and J by 4 bases, and 19 bases separated the two germline ends. CDR3 DNA, as far as it was read: TGCAGTGCGGAACAGAAGGAGGGCGAGTACGAG. This codes for CSAEQKEGEYE. The entire CDR3 sequence reads CSAEQKEGEYEQYF.

Frequency places this clone as medium-sized. The CDR3 end lies 3 residues beyond the end of the read and is filled in from the germline J gene. The chain recombines TRBV4-1 with TRBJ2-2; 10 nucleotides line up with TRBD2. The V segment lost 0 bases and the J segment 7 bases; nucleotides outside the gene matches: 8. Germline-derived CDR1 and CDR2 are MGHRA and YSYEKL. This CDR3 is built from 17 residues. CDR3 DNA (partial): TGCGCCAGCAGCCAAGATCTAGCGGGGGCGCAGGGCGGGGAG. Translating gives CASSQDLAGAQGGE. The full CDR3 protein reads CASSQDLAGAQGGELFF.

Notes on this clone: The read finishes 3 residues shy of the CDR3 end, and the germline J gene is used to complete it. The chain employs TRBV6-2 or TRBV6-3 and TRBJ2-2; 8 bases are shared with TRBD2. The CDR3 loop spans 16 amino acids. The V gene end was trimmed by 2 bases and the J gene end by 1 base; junction bases not matched to a gene: 3. The germline CDR1 and CDR2 sequences are MNHEY and SVGEGT. The CDR3 bases that were read are TGTGCCAGCAGTTACGGACTAGCTAAGAACACCGGGGAG. Protein sequence: CASSYGLAKNTGE. The entire CDR3 protein is CASSYGLAKNTGELFF.

CDR3 DNA (partial): TGCGCCAGCAGTGATCTAGCGGGCGCCACAGATACG. It yields the protein CASSDLAGATDT. The entire CDR3 is CASSDLAGATDTQYF. V and J are TRBV10-2 and TRBJ2-3; the match to TRBD2 covers 8 bases. From the germline J gene comes the end of the CDR3, since the read stops 3 residues before it. V was pared by 3 bases and J by 2 bases, with 4 bases of the junction left unmatched. Germline-derived CDR1 and CDR2 are WSHSY and SAAADI. The CDR3 has 15 residues.

About this clone itself: The read terminates 3 residues ahead of where the CDR3 ends, so the germline J gene completes it. This rearrangement joins TRBV5-5 to TRBJ1-2; TRBD1 might be the D (5 bases). Trimming took 4 bases from V and 6 from J, leaving 13 bases between them. CDR3 length: 13 amino acids. Germline V CDR1 and CDR2: SGHKS, YYEKEE (reference sequence). The CDR3 loop reads CASSLGLFNGYTF. The part of the CDR3 DNA that was read is TGTGCCAGCAGCCTGGGACTCTTCAATGGC.

Points on this clone: The DNA ends 3 residues before the CDR3 does, and the rest of the CDR3 is filled in from the germline J gene. V is TRBV7-2 and J is TRBJ2-7; D not resolved. Trimming removed 5 bases from V and 3 bases from J, with 5 bases in between. Germline V gene sequence: CDR1 SGHTA, CDR2 FQGNSA. The CDR3 runs to 11 residues. CDR3: CASSLNYEQYF. The covered CDR3 bases are TGTGCCAGCAGCCTAAACTACGAG.

About this clone: The read falls 3 residues short of the CDR3 end, and the missing part is taken from the germline J gene. The chain links TRBV20-1 to TRBJ1-2; D not certain. The length of the CDR3 is 14 residues. Per germline, CDR1 DFQATT and CDR2 SNEGSKA (reference sequence). Here the CDR3 reads CSAPNLAGSYDYTF. CDR3 DNA (partial): TGCAGTGCTCCTAATCTAGCGGGGAGCTACGAC.

A note on this clone: The read comes to an end 3 residues before the CDR3 does, leaving the germline J gene to fill in the end. The chain is built from TRBV20-1 and TRBJ1-1, with D possibly being TRBD1 (6 bases). Trimming took off 5 bases at V and 7 bases at J, with 17 bases between the two ends. Germline lookup yields CDR1 DFQATT and CDR2 SNEGSKA (reference sequence). The CDR3 spans 13 residues. CDR3: CSAPLIQGNEAFF. CDR3 bases read: TGCAGTGCTCCCCTGATCCAGGGGAATGAA.

With respect to this clone: The CDR3 is cut off 3 residues early in the read; its end comes from the germline J gene. The J gene is TRBJ1-1, the V gene TRBV2, with 7 nucleotides matching TRBD1. This CDR3 has 13 residues. Germline loops: CDR1 SNHLY, CDR2 FYNNEI. V shed 4 bases and J 5 bases; nucleotides not matched to a gene: 4. The part of the CDR3 DNA that was read is TGTGCCAGCAGTGGACAGGGTATAACTGAA. This sequence encodes CASSGQGITE. The whole CDR3 is CASSGQGITEAFF.

About this clone: The sequenced fragment ends 3 residues before the CDR3 boundary, so the rest is inferred from the germline J gene. V is TRBV18 and J is TRBJ1-1; 8 bases fit TRBD1. Germline CDR1 and CDR2: KGHSH and LQKENI. V gave up 3 bases and J gave up 1 base; unmatched junction bases: 4. The CDR3 extends over 15 amino acids. The CDR3 DNA, read in part, is TGTGCCAGCTCACCGCCCGGGACAGGGAACACTGAA. Its translation is CASSPPGTGNTE. The entire CDR3 protein is CASSPPGTGNTEAFF.